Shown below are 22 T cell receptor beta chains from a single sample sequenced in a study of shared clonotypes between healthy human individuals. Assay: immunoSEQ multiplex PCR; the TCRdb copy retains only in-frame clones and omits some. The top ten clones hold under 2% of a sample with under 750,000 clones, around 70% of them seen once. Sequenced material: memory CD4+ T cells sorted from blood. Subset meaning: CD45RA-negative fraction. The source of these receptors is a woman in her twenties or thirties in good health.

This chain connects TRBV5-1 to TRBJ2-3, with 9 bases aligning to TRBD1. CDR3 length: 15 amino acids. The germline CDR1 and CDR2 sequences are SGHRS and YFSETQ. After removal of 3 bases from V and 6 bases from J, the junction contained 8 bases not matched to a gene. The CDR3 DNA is TGCGCCAGCAGCTGGGGACAGGGAGGGTACGATACGCAGTATTTT. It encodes CASSWGQGGYDTQYF.

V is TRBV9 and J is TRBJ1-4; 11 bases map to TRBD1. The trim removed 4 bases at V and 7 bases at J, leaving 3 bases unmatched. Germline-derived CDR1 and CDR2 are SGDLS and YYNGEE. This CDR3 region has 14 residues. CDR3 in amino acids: CASSQGQGVEKLFF. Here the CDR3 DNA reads TGTGCCAGCAGCCAGGGACAGGGGGTTGAAAAACTGTTTTTT.

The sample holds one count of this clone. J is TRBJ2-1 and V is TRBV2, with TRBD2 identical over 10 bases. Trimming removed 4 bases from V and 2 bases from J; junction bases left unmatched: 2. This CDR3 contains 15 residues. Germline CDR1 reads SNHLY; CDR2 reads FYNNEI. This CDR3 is CASSAGTSAYNEQFF. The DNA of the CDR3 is TGTGCCAGCAGTGCCGGGACTAGCGCCTACAATGAGCAGTTCTTC.

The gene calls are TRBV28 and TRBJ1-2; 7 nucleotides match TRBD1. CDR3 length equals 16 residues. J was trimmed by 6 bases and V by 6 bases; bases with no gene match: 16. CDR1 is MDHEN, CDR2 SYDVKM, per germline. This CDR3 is CASSILRDSWSDGYTF. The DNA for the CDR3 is TGTGCCAGCAGCATTCTTCGGGACAGCTGGTCTGATGGCTACACCTTC.

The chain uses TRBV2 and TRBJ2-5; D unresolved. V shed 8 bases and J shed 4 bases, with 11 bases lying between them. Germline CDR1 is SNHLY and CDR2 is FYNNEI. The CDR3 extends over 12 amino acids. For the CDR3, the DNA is TGTGCCAGCGGGTCTACCGGAGAGACCCAGTACTTC. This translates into CASGSTGETQYF. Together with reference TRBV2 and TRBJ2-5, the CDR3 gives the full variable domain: EPEVTQTPSHQVTQMGQEVILRCVPISNHLYFYWYRQILGQKVEFLVSFYNNEISEKSEIFDDQFSVERPDGSNFTLKIRSTKLEDSAMYFCASGSTGETQYFGPGTRLLVL.

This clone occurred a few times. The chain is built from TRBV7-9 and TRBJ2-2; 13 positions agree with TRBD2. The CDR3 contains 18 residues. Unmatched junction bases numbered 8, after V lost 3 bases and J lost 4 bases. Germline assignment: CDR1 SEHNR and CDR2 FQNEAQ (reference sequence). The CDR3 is CASSFTSGRASGTGELFF. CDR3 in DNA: TGTGCCAGCAGCTTCACTAGCGGGAGGGCCTCGGGCACCGGGGAGCTGTTTTTT.

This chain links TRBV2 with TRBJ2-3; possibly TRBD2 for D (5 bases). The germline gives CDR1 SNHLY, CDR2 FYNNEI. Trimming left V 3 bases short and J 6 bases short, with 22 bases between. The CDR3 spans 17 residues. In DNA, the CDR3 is TGTGCCAGCAGTGAGGAAGGAGTAGCGACTAACCCTGATACGCAGTATTTT. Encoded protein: CASSEEGVATNPDTQYF.

The CDR3 sequence: CASSLWGGVAGGYNEQFF. For the CDR3, the DNA is TGTGCCAGCAGTTTATGGGGCGGCGTAGCGGGAGGATACAATGAGCAGTTCTTC. J is TRBJ2-1 and V is TRBV28, with 10 bases identical to TRBD2. The germline gives CDR1 MDHEN, CDR2 SYDVKM. With V trimmed by 0 bases and J by 4 bases, 9 bases remained unmatched. The length of the CDR3 is 18 residues.

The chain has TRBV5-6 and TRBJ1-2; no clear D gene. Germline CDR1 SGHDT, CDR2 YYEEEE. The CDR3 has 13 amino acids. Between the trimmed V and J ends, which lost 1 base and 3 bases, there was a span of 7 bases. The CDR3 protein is CASSLPEYYGYTF. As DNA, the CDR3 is TGTGCCAGCAGCTTGCCAGAGTACTATGGCTACACCTTC.

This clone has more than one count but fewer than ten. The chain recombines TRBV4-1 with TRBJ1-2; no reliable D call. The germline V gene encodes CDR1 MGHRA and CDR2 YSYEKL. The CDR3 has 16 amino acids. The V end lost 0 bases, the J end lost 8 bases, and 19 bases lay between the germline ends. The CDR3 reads CASSQEQLWAGRGYTF. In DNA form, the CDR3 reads TGCGCCAGCAGCCAAGAACAGCTTTGGGCGGGGAGAGGCTACACCTTC.

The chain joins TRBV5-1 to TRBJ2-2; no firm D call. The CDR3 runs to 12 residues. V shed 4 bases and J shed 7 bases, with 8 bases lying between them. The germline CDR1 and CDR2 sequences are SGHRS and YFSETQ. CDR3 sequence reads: CASSQARGELFF. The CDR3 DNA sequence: TGCGCCAGCAGCCAGGCGCGCGGGGAGCTGTTTTTT. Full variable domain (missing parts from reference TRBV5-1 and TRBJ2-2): KAGVTQTPRYLIKTRGQQVTLSCSPISGHRSVSWYQQTPGQGLQFLFEYFSETQRNKGNFPGRFSGRQFSNSRSEMNVSTLELGDSALYLCASSQARGELFFGEGSRLTVL.

The CDR3 DNA reads TGTGCCAGCAAAGTGTTGAACACTGAAGCTTTCTTT. Translation: CASKVLNTEAFF. The genes are TRBV28 and TRBJ1-1; D gene unclear. V dropped 7 bases and J dropped 0 bases, with 6 bases sitting between them. Germline V gene lookup returns CDR1 MDHEN and CDR2 SYDVKM. The CDR3 totals 12 residues.

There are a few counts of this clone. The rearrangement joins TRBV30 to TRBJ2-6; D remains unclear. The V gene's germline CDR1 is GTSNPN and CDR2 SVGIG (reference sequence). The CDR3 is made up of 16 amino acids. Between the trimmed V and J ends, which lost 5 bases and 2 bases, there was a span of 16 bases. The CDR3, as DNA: TGTGCCTGGGCAAGGATAGGGCGACCTGGGGCCAACGTCCTGACTTTC. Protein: CAWARIGRPGANVLTF.

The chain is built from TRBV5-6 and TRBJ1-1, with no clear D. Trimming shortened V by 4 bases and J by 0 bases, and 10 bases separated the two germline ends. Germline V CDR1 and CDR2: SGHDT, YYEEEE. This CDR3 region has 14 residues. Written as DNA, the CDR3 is TGTGCCAGCAGCCGCAGTTACTTGAACACTGAAGCTTTCTTT. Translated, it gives CASSRSYLNTEAFF.

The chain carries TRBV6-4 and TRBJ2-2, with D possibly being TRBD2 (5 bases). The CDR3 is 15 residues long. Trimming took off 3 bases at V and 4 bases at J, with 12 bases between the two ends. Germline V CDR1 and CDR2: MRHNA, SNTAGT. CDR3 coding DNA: TGTGCCAGCAGTGAGCGGCTAGCCATCACCGGGGAGCTGTTTTTT. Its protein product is CASSERLAITGELFF.

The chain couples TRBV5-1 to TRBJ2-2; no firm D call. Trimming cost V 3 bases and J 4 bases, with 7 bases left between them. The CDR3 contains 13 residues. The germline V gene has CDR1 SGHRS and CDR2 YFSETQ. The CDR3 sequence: CASSSSFTGELFF. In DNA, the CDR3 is TGCGCCAGCAGCTCGAGCTTCACCGGGGAGCTGTTTTTT. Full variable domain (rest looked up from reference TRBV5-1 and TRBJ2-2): KAGVTQTPRYLIKTRGQQVTLSCSPISGHRSVSWYQQTPGQGLQFLFEYFSETQRNKGNFPGRFSGRQFSNSRSEMNVSTLELGDSALYLCASSSSFTGELFFGEGSRLTVL.

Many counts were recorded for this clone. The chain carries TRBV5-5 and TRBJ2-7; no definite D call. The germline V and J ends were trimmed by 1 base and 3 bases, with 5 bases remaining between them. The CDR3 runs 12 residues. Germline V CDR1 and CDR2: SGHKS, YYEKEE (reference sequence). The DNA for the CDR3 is TGTGCCAGCAGCTTGTACAGCTACGAGCAGTACTTC. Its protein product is CASSLYSYEQYF.

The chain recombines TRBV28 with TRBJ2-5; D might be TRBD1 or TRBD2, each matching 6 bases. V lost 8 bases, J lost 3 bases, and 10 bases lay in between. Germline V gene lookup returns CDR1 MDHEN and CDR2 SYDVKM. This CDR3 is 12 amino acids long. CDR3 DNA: TGTGCCAGCGAGGGGGGCAAAGAGACCCAGTACTTC. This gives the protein CASEGGKETQYF.

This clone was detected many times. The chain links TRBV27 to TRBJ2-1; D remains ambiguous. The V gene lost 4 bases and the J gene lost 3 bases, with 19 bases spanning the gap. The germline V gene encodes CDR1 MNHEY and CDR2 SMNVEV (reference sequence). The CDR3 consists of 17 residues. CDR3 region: CASSSKGRDWDYNEQFF. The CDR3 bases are TGTGCCAGCAGTTCCAAAGGGCGAGACTGGGACTACAATGAGCAGTTCTTC.

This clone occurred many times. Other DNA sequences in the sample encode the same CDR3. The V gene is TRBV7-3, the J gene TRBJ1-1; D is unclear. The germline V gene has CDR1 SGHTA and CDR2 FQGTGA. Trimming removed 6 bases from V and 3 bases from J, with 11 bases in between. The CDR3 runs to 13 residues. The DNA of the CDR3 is TGTGCCAGCAGTACGCAGAGGGACACTGAAGCTTTCTTT. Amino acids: CASSTQRDTEAFF.

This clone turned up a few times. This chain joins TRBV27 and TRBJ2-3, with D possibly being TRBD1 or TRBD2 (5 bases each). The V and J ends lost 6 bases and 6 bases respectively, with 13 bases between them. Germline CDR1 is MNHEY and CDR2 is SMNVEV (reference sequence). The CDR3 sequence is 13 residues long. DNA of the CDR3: TGTGCCAGCAGCTCGAGGGGAAGGGATACGCAGTATTTT. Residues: CASSSRGRDTQYF.

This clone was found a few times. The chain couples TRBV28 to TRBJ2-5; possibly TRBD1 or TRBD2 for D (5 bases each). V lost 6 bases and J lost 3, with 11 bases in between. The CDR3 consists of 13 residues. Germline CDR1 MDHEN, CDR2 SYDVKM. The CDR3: CASSPGAEETQYF. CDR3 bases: TGTGCCAGCAGCCCCGGGGCCGAAGAGACCCAGTACTTC. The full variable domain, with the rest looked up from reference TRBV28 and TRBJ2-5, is DVKVTQSSRYLVKRTGEKVFLECVQDMDHENMFWYRQDPGLGLRLIYFSYDVKMKEKGDIPEGYSVSREKKERFSLILESASTNQTSMYLCASSPGAEETQYFGPGTRLLVL.